The 21 T cell receptor beta chains below were found in one sample sequenced in a study of T cells in Graves' hyperthyroidism and ophthalmopathy. Amplified TCR beta CDR3 regions derived from RNA transcripts. When the TCR CDR3 underwent first-round RT-PCR, the HTBI primer set was used. MiXCR, run by TCRdb on the multiplex PCR reads, gives a single entry per CDR3 protein. The sample comprises 500,000 to 600,000 distinct CDR3 sequences, 15% to 20% of which are singletons, and roughly 47% rests with the top ten. Sequenced input: blood. Every receptor here comes from a middle-aged man with Graves' ophthalmopathy.

This clonotype was counted at least ten times. The chain joins TRBV6-1 to TRBJ2-5, with TRBD2 matching over 8 bases. V shed 5 bases, J shed 5 bases, and the junction held 7 bases outside the gene matches. The CDR3 is made up of 14 amino acids. Germline-derived CDR1 and CDR2 are MNHNS and SASEGT. The CDR3 loop reads CASSPPGGVETQYF. CDR3 DNA sequence: TGTGCCAGCAGTCCCCCCGGGGGGGTGGAGACCCAGTACTTC.

Concerning this clonotype: At one end the junction does not follow the germline gene, possibly because of a read error. The chain carries TRBV11-2 and TRBJ2-3; D perhaps matches TRBD2 (6 bases). The CDR3 contains 10 residues. In germline, CDR1 is SGHAT, CDR2 FQNNGV. The CDR3 loop reads CASGLDTKYF. CDR3 bases: TGTGCTAGCGGCTTAGATACGAAGTATTTT.

This clonotype has a handful of counts. The V gene is TRBV5-1, the J gene TRBJ2-7; TRBD2 agrees at 15 bases. This CDR3 has 16 amino acids. After removal of 0 bases from V and 3 bases from J, the junction contained 1 base not matched to a gene. Germline lookup yields CDR1 SGHRS and CDR2 YFSETQ. This CDR3 is CASSLGGLAGGYEQYF. CDR3 DNA: TGCGCCAGCAGCTTGGGGGGACTAGCGGGAGGCTACGAGCAGTACTTC.

V and J are TRBV3-1 and TRBJ1-3; D is unresolved. CDR3 size: 13 residues. Germline CDR1 is LGHDT and CDR2 is YNNKEL (reference sequence). Trimming removed 8 bases at V and 0 bases at J, with 8 bases between. CDR3 sequence reads: CASLGNSGNTIYF. The CDR3 DNA follows: TGTGCCAGCCTGGGAAACTCTGGAAACACCATATATTTT.

This clonotype was recorded a few times. The V and J genes are TRBV10-3 and TRBJ2-1; TRBD2 aligns across 13 bases. CDR3 size: 17 residues. J gave up 7 bases and V 3 bases, and 9 bases lay outside the gene matches. Germline assignment: CDR1 ENHRY and CDR2 SYGVKD. CDR3 coding DNA: TGTGCCATCAGTGAACAAGGACTAGCGGGAGTTCCAAATGAGCAGTTCTTC. It is translated as CAISEQGLAGVPNEQFF.

The chain carries TRBV6-1 and TRBJ2-1, with 7 positions matching TRBD1. The germline CDR1 and CDR2 sequences are MNHNS and SASEGT. The V gene end was trimmed by 5 bases and the J gene end by 7 bases; junction bases not matched to a gene: 17. The CDR3 consists of 17 residues. DNA of the CDR3: TGTGCCAGCAGTAGAAAACCGGGACAGCTAAGTGGGAATGAGCAGTTCTTC. This encodes CASSRKPGQLSGNEQFF.

CDR3 DNA sequence: TGTGCCAGCAGCTTAGATTCTTCGCGGGAGACCCAGTACTTC. This codes for CASSLDSSRETQYF. J is TRBJ2-5 and V is TRBV11-2; D unresolved. In germline, CDR1 is SGHAT, CDR2 FQNNGV. There are 14 residues in the CDR3. Trimming stripped 0 bases from V and 5 bases from J, with 10 bases between.

This clonotype was seen a handful of times. The CDR3 DNA reads as TGCGCCAGCAGCTTGGATTGGCAGCCTCGACTAGCGGGAGAGGTAGAGACCCAGTACTTC. Its protein product is CASSLDWQPRLAGEVETQYF. This chain uses TRBV5-1 with TRBJ2-5, with TRBD2 identical over 12 bases. There are 20 residues in the CDR3. Germline CDR1 SGHRS, CDR2 YFSETQ. Trimming at V came to 0 bases and at J to 4 bases, leaving 16 bases not matched to a gene.

This clonotype was observed a few times. The rearrangement joins TRBV28 to TRBJ1-2; D is possibly TRBD1 (6 bases). The CDR3 spans 15 residues. The germline V gene has CDR1 MDHEN and CDR2 SYDVKM. V was pared by 7 bases and J by 4 bases, with 19 bases between. The DNA of the CDR3 is TGTGCCAGCACCCTATGGGGAGGGGGAACCTATGGCTACACCTTC. Translated: CASTLWGGGTYGYTF.

This clonotype was recorded many times. The V and J genes are TRBV12-3 or TRBV12-4 and TRBJ2-3, with D perhaps TRBD1 (6 bases). The CDR3 is 15 amino acids. V lost 6 bases to trimming and J lost 3 bases, with 16 bases between them. This CDR3 is CASREQGGLTDTQYF. The CDR3 DNA reads as TGTGCCAGCAGAGAACAGGGCGGGCTTACAGATACGCAGTATTTT.

In this sample, this clonotype turned up a few times. CDR3 residues: CSARDPTSGAETQYF. Here the CDR3 DNA reads TGCAGTGCTAGAGATCCGACTAGCGGGGCAGAGACCCAGTACTTC. V and J are TRBV20-1 and TRBJ2-5; TRBD2 agrees at 11 bases. V lost 0 bases and J lost 4; bases outside the gene matches: 4. Germline V lookup: CDR1 DFQATT, CDR2 SNEGSKA (reference sequence). This CDR3 has 15 amino acids.

The gene calls are TRBV6-1 and TRBJ1-5; no definite D call. CDR1 is MNHNS, CDR2 SASEGT, per germline. Trimming stripped 5 bases from V and 6 bases from J, with 8 bases between. The CDR3 runs 12 residues. CDR3 bases: TGTGCCAGCAGTTCCATGGGTCAGCCCCAGCATTTT. This sequence encodes CASSSMGQPQHF.

On this clonotype: A much bigger clone sits one base away, suggesting this may be a read error. This rearrangement joins TRBV12-3 or TRBV12-4 to TRBJ2-1; 8 bases fit TRBD2. The CDR3 has 15 residues. V was clipped by 2 bases and J by 2 bases; unmatched bases: 2. The DNA for the CDR3 is TGTGCCAGCAGTTTATGTAGCGGGACCTACAATGAGCAGTTCTTC. Its protein is CASSLCSGTYNEQFF.

The rearrangement joins TRBV20-1 to TRBJ2-1; 9 bases fit TRBD2. The CDR3 sequence is 19 residues long. V shed 1 base and J 9 bases; nucleotides not matched to a gene: 22. Germline-derived CDR1 and CDR2 are DFQATT and SNEGSKA (reference sequence). CDR3 residues: CSARGGIGTSWSPYGEQFF. The CDR3 coding sequence is TGCAGTGCTAGAGGAGGAATTGGGACTAGCTGGAGTCCGTATGGTGAGCAGTTCTTC.

This clonotype was seen a few times. The chain carries TRBV6-1 and TRBJ2-7, with TRBD1 as a possible D gene (5 bases). CDR3 size: 15 residues. Per the germline V gene, CDR1 is MNHNS and CDR2 is SASEGT. Trimming removed 6 bases at V and 0 bases at J, with 15 bases between. This CDR3 is CASSPSRDSSYEQYF. CDR3 DNA sequence: TGTGCCAGCAGCCCTTCCAGGGATTCCTCCTACGAGCAGTACTTC.

This clonotype has a count of ten or more. The chain is built from TRBV12-3 or TRBV12-4 and TRBJ2-3; 9 bases match TRBD2. This CDR3 is 17 amino acids long. Losses at the gene ends were 10 bases for V and 5 bases for J; bases not matched to a gene: 19. The CDR3 spells CATEEDNRSGGGDTQYF. The DNA of the CDR3 is TGTGCCACCGAGGAAGATAACCGTAGCGGGGGTGGAGATACGCAGTATTTT.

This clonotype has a count of ten or more. The chain combines TRBV5-1 with TRBJ1-3; D not certain. Trimming took off 7 bases at V and 0 bases at J, with 8 bases between the two ends. CDR1 and CDR2 (germline): SGHRS, YFSETQ. CDR3 length: 13 residues. The CDR3 is CASGAGSGNTIYF. The CDR3 nucleotides are TGCGCCAGCGGTGCGGGCTCTGGAAACACCATATATTTT.

V gene TRBV9 combines with J gene TRBJ2-5; 8 bases align to TRBD2. The CDR3 is 14 amino acids. V dropped 3 bases and J dropped 5; count of bases not matched to a gene: 6. Germline values: CDR1 SGDLS, CDR2 YYNGEE. The chain's CDR3 is CASSAGGAGETQYF. CDR3 DNA: TGTGCCAGCAGCGCCGGGGGGGCCGGTGAGACCCAGTACTTC.

The chain couples TRBV7-9 to TRBJ2-2; 7 bases match TRBD2. V lost 3 bases, J lost 0 bases, and 25 bases stayed unmatched. Germline loops: CDR1 SEHNR, CDR2 FQNEAQ (reference sequence). The CDR3 sequence is 23 residues long. The CDR3 DNA follows: TGTGCCAGCAGCTTTATTCGTTTGGGAGGGCCAACTCAACTACTATCGAACACCGGGGAGCTGTTTTTT. Translation gives CASSFIRLGGPTQLLSNTGELFF.

The chain combines TRBV6-1 with TRBJ1-6; 9 bases agree with TRBD1. Losses at the gene ends were 5 bases for V and 0 bases for J; bases not matched to a gene: 5. Germline CDR1 reads MNHNS; CDR2 reads SASEGT. The CDR3 extends over 17 amino acids. CDR3 sequence (DNA): TGTGCCAGCAGTCCCGGGACAGGGAGCTCCTATAATTCACCCCTCCACTTT. Translation gives CASSPGTGSSYNSPLHF.

On this clonotype: Given a much more abundant clone one base away, this may be a read error. V and J are TRBV7-9 and TRBJ2-3; 8 nucleotides align to TRBD1. The CDR3 loop spans 15 amino acids. The germline CDR1 and CDR2 sequences are SEHNR and FQNEAQ (reference sequence). The CDR3 sequence: CGSSFAGGRTDTQYF. The CDR3 DNA follows: TGTGGCAGCAGCTTTGCAGGGGGCAGGACAGATACGCAGTATTTT.